This T cell receptor (beta chain) was sequenced during a study of blood T cells in healthy people across ages. Trimming shortened V by 0 bases and J by 2 bases, and 2 bases separated the two germline ends. Looked up from germline, CDR1 is LNHNV and CDR2 is YYDKDF (reference sequence). CDR3 length: 12 amino acids. This clonotype was detected ten times or more. Its antigen is still unknown. For the second PCR, which ran for about 7 to 11 cycles, a sample-barcoded 5' primer and a J-beta primer mix were used. TCRdb processed the 5' RACE reads anew with MiXCR; each CDR3 protein has one entry. The sample comprises over 600,000 distinct CDR3 sequences, roughly 46% of which are singletons, and about a sixth rests with the top ten. Whole-study results and caveats: Higher diversity and more naive CD4+ cells were features of long-lived donors, compared to aged donors. Observed TCR beta diversity showed a strong correlation with the percentage of naive T cells as measured by flow cytometry.

The sequence was obtained from a man aged 80 or over in good health. The sequencing sample was made of blood. The J gene is TRBJ2-7, the V gene TRBV15; no reliable D call. CDR3 protein: CATSRDTYEQYF. The CDR3 nucleotides are TGTGCCACCAGCAGAGATACCTACGAGCAGTACTTC.